Listed here is a single T cell receptor beta chain. This record belongs to a study of blood T cell repertoires in COVID-19. Original handling: Estimated nucleated cell counts came from reference gene primer amplification. The data were produced by immunoSEQ multiplex PCR, yet TCRdb's version contains in-frame clones alone and is incomplete. The DNA gave D and trimming, while V, J and clone size come from that table. The sample has around 130,000 clones, over 75% seen once. The CDR3 extends over 13 amino acids. Germline CDR1 LGHDT, CDR2 YNNKEL (reference sequence). J gave up 3 bases and V 3 bases, and 2 bases lay outside the gene matches.

Sequencing was performed on peripheral blood. V and J are TRBV3-1 (or the pseudogene TRBV3-2) and TRBJ2-7; TRBD1 agrees at 7 bases. The receptor was derived from a woman aged 70-85 years with acute or convalescent COVID-19. DNA for the CDR3: TGTGCCAGCAGCCAGGGACAGTACTACGAGCAGTACTTC. Protein sequence: CASSQGQYYEQYF.